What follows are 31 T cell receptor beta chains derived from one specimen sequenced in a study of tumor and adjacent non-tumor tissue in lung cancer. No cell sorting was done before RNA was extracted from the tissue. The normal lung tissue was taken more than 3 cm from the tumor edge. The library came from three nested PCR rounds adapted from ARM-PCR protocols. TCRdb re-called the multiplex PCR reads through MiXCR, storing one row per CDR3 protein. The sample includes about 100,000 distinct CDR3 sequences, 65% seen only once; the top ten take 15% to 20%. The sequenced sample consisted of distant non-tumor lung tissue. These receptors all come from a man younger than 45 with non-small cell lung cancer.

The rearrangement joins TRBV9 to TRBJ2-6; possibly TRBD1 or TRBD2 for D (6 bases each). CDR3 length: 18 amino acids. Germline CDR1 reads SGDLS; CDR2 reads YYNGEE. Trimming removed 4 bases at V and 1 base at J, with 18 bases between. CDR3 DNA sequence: TGTGCCAGCAGCAAAAGGGTCGGAGGGGGATCTGGGGCCAACGTCCTGACTTTC. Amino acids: CASSKRVGGGSGANVLTF.

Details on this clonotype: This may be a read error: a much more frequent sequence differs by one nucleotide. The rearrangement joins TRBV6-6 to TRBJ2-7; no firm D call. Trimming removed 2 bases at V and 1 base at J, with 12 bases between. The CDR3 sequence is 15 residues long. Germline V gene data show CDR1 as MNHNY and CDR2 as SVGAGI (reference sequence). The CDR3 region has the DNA TGTGCCAGCAGTTACAATTGCTCGATATCCTACGAGCAGTACTTC. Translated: CASSYNCSISYEQYF.

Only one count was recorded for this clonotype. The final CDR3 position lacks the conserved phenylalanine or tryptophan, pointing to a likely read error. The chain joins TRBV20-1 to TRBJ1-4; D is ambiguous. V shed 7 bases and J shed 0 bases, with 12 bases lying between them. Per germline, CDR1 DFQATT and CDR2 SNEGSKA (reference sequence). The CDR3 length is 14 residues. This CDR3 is CSDTKLATNEKLFY. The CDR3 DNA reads TGCAGTGATACCAAGCTTGCAACTAATGAAAAACTGTTTTAT.

DNA of the CDR3: TGCAGTGCTAGAGATCAGAGGTGGTATGGGTCGCATGAGCAGTTCTTC. This sequence encodes CSARDQRWYGSHEQFF. The gene calls are TRBV20-1 and TRBJ2-1; no clear D gene. The length of the CDR3 is 16 residues. Germline CDR1 and CDR2: DFQATT and SNEGSKA (reference sequence). Trimming cost V 0 bases and J 8 bases, with 20 bases left between them.

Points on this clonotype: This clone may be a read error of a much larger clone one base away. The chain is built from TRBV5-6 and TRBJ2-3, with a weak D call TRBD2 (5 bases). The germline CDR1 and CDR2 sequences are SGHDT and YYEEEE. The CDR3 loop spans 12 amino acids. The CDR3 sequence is CDSSSDSDTQYF. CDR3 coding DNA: TGTGACAGCAGCTCGGACTCCGACACGCAGTATTTT.

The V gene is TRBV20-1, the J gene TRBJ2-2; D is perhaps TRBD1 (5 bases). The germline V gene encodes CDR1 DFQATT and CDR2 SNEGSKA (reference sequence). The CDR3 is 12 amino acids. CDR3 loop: CSTQVGNGELFF. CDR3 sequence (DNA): TGCAGCACACAGGTGGGCAACGGGGAGCTGTTTTTT.

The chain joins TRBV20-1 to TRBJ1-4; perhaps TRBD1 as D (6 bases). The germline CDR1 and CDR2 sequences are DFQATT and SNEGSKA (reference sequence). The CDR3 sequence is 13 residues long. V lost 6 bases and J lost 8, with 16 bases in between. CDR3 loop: CSASNGGREKLFF. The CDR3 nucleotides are TGCAGTGCCTCGAACGGGGGGCGAGAAAAACTGTTTTTT.

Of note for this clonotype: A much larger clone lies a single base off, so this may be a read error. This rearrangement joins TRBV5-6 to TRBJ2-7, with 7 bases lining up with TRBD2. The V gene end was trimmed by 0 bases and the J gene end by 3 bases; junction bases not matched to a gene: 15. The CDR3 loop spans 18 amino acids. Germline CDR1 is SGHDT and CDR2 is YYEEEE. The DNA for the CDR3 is TGTGCCAGCAGCTTGGTATGGCTAGTCACAGCGGGAAACTACGAGCAGTACTTC. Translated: CASSLVWLVTAGNYEQYF.

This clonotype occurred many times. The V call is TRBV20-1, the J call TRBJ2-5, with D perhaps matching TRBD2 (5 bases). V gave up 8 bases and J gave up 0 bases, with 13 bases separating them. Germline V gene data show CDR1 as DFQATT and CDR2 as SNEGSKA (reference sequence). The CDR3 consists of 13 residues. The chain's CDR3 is CSLEATNQETQYF. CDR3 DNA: TGCAGTCTGGAGGCTACGAACCAAGAGACCCAGTACTTC.

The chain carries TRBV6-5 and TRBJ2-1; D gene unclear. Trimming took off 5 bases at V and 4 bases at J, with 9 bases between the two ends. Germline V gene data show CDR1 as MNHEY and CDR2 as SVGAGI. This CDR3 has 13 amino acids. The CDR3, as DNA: TGTGCCAGCAGTAGGATAACTTACAATGAGCAGTTCTTC. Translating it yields CASSRITYNEQFF.

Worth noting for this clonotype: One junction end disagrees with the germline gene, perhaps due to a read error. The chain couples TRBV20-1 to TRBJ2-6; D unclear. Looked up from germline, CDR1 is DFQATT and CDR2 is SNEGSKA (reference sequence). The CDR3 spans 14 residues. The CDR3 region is CSVISGSGANVLTF. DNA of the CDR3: TGCAGTGTTATATCAGGATCTGGAGCCAACGTCCTGACTTTC.

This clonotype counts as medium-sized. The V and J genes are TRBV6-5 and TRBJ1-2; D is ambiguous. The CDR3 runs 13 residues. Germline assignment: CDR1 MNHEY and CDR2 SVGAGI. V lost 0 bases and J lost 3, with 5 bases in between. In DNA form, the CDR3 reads TGTGCCAGCAGTTACTCGGCGGACTATGGCTACACCTTC. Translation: CASSYSADYGYTF.

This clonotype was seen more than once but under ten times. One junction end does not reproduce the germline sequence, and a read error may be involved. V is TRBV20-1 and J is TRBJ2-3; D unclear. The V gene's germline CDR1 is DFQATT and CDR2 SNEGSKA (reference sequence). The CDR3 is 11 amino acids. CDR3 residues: CSARVAYTQYF. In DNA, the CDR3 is TGCAGTGCGAGAGTCGCATATACGCAGTATTTT.

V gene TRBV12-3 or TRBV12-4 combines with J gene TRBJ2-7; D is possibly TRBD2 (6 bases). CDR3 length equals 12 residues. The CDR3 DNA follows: TGTACTAGCAGTACGGTGGCGTACGAGCAGTACTTC. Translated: CTSSTVAYEQYF.

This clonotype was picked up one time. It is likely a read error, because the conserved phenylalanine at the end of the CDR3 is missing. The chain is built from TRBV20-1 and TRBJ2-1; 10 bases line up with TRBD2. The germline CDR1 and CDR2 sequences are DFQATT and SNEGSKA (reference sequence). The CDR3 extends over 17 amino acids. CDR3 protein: CSASDLAGEGSYNVQFS. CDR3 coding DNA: TGCAGTGCTAGTGACCTAGCGGGGGAGGGGTCCTACAATGTGCAGTTCTCC.

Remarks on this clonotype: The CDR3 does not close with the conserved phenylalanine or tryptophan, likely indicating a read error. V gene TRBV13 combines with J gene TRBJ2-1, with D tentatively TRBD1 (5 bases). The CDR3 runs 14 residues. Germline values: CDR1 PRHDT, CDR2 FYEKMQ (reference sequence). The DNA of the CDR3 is TGTGCCAGCAGCAGACAGCCTTCCTACAGTGAGCAGTTCTTA. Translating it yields CASSRQPSYSEQFL.

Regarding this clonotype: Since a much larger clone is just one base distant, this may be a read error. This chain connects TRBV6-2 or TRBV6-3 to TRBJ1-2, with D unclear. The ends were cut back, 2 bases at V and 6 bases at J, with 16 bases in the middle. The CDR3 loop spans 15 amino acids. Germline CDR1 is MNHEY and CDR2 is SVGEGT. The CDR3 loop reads CASSYNLRGPHGYTF. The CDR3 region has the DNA TGTGCCAGCAGTTACAACCTCCGAGGCCCCCATGGCTACACCTTC.

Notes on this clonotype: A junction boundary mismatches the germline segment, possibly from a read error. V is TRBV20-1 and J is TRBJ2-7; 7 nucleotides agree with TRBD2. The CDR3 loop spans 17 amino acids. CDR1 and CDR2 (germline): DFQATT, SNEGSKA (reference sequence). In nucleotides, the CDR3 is TGCAGTGCTAGAGATAGCCTTGGGTTAGCGGGTCTCTACGAGCGGTACTTC. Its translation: CSARDSLGLAGLYERYF.

CDR3 DNA: TGTGCCAGCAGCTTCCGGCGGGAGGGACTCAACAATGAGCAGTTCTTC. Protein product: CASSFRREGLNNEQFF. The chain carries TRBV7-6 and TRBJ2-1, with 9 bases aligning to TRBD2. The germline CDR1 and CDR2 sequences are SGHVS and FNYEAQ. The CDR3 has 16 residues. V lost 3 bases to trimming and J lost 5 bases; unmatched junction nucleotides: 8. Full variable domain (remainder filled in from reference TRBV7-6 and TRBJ2-1): GAGVSQSPRYKVTKRGQDVALRCDPISGHVSLYWYRQALGQGPEFLTYFNYEAQQDKSGLPNDRFSAERPEGSISTLTIQRTEQRDSAMYRCASSFRREGLNNEQFFGPGTRLTVL.

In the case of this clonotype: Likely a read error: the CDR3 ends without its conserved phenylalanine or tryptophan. CDR3 region: CASSFYYEQYL. CDR3 bases: TGCGCCAGCAGCTTTTACTACGAGCAGTACCTC. J is TRBJ2-7 and V is TRBV11-2; D unresolved. Germline V gene data show CDR1 as SGHAT and CDR2 as FQNNGV. CDR3 length: 11 amino acids.

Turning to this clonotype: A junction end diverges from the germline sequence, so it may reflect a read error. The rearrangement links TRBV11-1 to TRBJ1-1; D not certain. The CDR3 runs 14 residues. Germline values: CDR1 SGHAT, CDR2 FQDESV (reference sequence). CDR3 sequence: CASSLEAVETEAFF. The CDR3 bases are TGTGCCAGCAGTTTAGAGGCAGTAGAGACTGAAGCTTTCTTT. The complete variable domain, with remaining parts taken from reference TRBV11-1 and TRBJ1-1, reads EAEVAQSPRYKITEKSQAVAFWCDPISGHATLYWYRQILGQGPELLVQFQDESVVDDSQLPKDRFSAERLKGVDSTLKIQPAELGDSAMYLCASSLEAVETEAFFGQGTRLTVV.

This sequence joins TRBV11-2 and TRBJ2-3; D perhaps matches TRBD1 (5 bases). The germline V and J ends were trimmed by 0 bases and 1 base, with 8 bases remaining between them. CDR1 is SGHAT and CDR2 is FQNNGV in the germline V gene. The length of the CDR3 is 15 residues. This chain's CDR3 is CASSLDRVGTDTQYF. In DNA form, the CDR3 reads TGTGCCAGCAGCTTAGACAGGGTGGGCACAGATACGCAGTATTTT. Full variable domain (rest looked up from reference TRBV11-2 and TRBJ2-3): EAGVAQSPRYKIIEKRQSVAFWCNPISGHATLYWYQQILGQGPKLLIQFQNNGVVDDSQLPKDRFSAERLKGVDSTLKIQPAKLEDSAVYLCASSLDRVGTDTQYFGPGTRLTVL.

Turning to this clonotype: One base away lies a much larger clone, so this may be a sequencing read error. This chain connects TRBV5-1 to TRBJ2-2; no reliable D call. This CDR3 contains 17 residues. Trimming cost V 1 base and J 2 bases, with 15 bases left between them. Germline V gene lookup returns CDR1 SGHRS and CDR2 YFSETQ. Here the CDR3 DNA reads TGCGCCAGCAGCTTGACAAGGGTGACCGCCAACACCGGGGAGCTGTTTTTT. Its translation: CASSLTRVTANTGELFF.

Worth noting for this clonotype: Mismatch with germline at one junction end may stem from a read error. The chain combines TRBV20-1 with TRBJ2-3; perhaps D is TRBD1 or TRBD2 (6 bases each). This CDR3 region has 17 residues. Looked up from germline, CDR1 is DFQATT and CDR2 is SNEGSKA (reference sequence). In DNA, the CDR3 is TGCAGTGCCCCCTACTGGGGGGCTAGCAGCCACACAGGTACGCAGTATTTT. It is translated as CSAPYWGASSHTGTQYF.

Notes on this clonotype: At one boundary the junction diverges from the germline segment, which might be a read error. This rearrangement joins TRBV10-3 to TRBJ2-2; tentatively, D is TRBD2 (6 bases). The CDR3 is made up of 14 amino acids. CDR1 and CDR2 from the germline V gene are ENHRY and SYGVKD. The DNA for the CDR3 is TGTGACATCAGTGAGGAGGGCTACACCGGGGAGCTGTTTTTT. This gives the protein CDISEEGYTGELFF.

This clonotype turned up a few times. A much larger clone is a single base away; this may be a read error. CDR3 DNA sequence: TGCAGTGCTAGCCCGGGACTAGCGGCAGGGACCCAGTACTTC. It codes for CSASPGLAAGTQYF. The rearrangement links TRBV20-1 to TRBJ2-5; 11 nucleotides agree with TRBD2. Germline V gene sequence: CDR1 DFQATT, CDR2 SNEGSKA (reference sequence). The V segment lost 3 bases and the J segment 7 bases; nucleotides outside the gene matches: 7. The CDR3 is made up of 14 amino acids.

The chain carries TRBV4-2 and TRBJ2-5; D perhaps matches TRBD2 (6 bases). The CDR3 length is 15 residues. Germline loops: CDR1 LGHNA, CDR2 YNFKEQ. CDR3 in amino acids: CTSSQGSSSQETQYF. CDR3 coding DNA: TGTACTAGCAGCCAAGGAAGCTCTAGTCAAGAGACCCAGTACTTC.

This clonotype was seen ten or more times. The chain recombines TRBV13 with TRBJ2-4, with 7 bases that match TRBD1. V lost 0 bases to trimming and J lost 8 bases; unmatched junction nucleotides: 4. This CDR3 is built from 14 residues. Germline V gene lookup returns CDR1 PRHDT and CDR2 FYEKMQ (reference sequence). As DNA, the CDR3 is TGTGCCAGCAGCTTAGGACAGGGGTTGCACATTCAGTACTTC. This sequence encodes CASSLGQGLHIQYF.

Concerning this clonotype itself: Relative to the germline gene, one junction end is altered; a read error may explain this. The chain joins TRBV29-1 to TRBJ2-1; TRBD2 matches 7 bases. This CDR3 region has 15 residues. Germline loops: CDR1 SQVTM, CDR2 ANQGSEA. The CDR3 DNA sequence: TGCTGCGTTGAAGTGCCAGCGGGGCCCTACTATGAGCAGTTCTTC. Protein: CCVEVPAGPYYEQFF.

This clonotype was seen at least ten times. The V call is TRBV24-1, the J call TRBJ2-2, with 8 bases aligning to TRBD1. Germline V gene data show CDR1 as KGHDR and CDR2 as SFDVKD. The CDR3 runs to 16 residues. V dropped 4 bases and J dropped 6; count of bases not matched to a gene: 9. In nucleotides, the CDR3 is TGTGCCACCAGTGAGTCAGGGGGCATCGCTTCCGGGGAGCTGTTTTTT. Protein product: CATSESGGIASGELFF.

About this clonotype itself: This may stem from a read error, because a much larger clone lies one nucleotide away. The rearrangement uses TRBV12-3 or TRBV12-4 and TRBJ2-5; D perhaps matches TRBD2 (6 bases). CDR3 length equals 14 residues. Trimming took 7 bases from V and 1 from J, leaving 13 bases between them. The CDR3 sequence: CASNLPGLQETQYF. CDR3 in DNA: TGTGCCAGCAACCTACCGGGACTCCAAGAGACCCAGTACTTC.